Listed below are T cell receptor beta chains from one sample, sequenced in a study of T-cell memory formation after mild COVID-19. MiXCR, applied by TCRdb to the 5' RACE reads, yields one record per CDR3 protein. The sample lists about 50,000 distinct CDR3 sequences; 7.3% were seen once. The sample comprised PBMCs or a T cell subset sorted from them (not recorded which). The receptors stem from a man younger than 30 who had mild COVID-19 (a few samples of this study predate the infection). Cell type and time point are not known. The CDR3 runs from the conserved cysteine through the conserved F or W. A D gene is named only where the DNA matches it firmly. The size entry is marked missing in some rows and otherwise reads once, few, many or a size class.

d_gene: NA
j_gene: TRBJ2-3
v_gene: TRBV4-3
abundance: many
CDR3nt: TGCGCCAGCAGCCGGGGGTTGGGTGAAGTAGGAGATACGCAGTATTTT
CDR3aa: CASSRGLGEVGDTQYF

d_gene: TRBD1
j_gene: TRBJ1-4
v_gene: TRBV7-9
abundance: NA
CDR3nt: TGTGCCAGCAGCTCAGCCAGGGGGCCTAATGAAAAACTGTTTTTT
CDR3aa: CASSSARGPNEKLFF

d_gene: NA
j_gene: TRBJ1-2
v_gene: TRBV5-1
abundance: NA
CDR3nt: TGCGCCAGCAGCTTGGCCGAGACAGGACGAAACTATGGCTACACCTTC
CDR3aa: CASSLAETGRNYGYTF

d_gene: NA
j_gene: TRBJ2-5
v_gene: TRBV11-3
abundance: medium-sized
CDR3nt: TGTGCCAGCAGCTTAGATCTCGCTAAGCAAGAGACCCAGTACTTC
CDR3aa: CASSLDLAKQETQYF

d_gene: NA
j_gene: TRBJ1-1
v_gene: TRBV5-1
abundance: NA
CDR3nt: TGCGCCAGCAAACGGCAGAAGAACACTGAAGCTTTCTTT
CDR3aa: CASKRQKNTEAFF

d_gene: NA
j_gene: TRBJ2-3
v_gene: TRBV7-2
abundance: many
CDR3nt: TGTGCCAGCAGCTTAGAGTCTTGGGATACGCAGTATTTT
CDR3aa: CASSLESWDTQYF

d_gene: NA
j_gene: TRBJ1-1
v_gene: TRBV7-9
abundance: few
CDR3nt: TGTGCCAGCAGCTTTCTAGGGGACACTGAAGCTTTCTTT
CDR3aa: CASSFLGDTEAFF

d_gene: NA
j_gene: TRBJ2-1
v_gene: TRBV7-3
abundance: many
CDR3nt: TGTGCCAGCAGCCCGGGGGCAAACAATGAGCAGTTCTTC
CDR3aa: CASSPGANNEQFF

d_gene: NA
j_gene: TRBJ2-2
v_gene: TRBV11-2
abundance: NA
CDR3nt: TGTGCCAGCAGCCCCTCACAGGGAACCGGGGAGCTGTTTTTT
CDR3aa: CASSPSQGTGELFF

d_gene: NA
j_gene: TRBJ2-4
v_gene: TRBV5-1
abundance: many
CDR3nt: TGCGCCAGCAGCCCACAAGGAGGGAGCCAAGACATTCAGTACTTC
CDR3aa: CASSPQGGSQDIQYF

d_gene: NA
j_gene: TRBJ2-3
v_gene: TRBV18
abundance: many
CDR3nt: TGTGCCAGCTCACCACAGATCCCCGGGAACAAACCAGATACGCAGTATTTT
CDR3aa: CASSPQIPGNKPDTQYF

d_gene: NA
j_gene: TRBJ1-2
v_gene: TRBV4-1
abundance: NA
CDR3nt: TGCGCCAGCAGCTCGCCTGGGTCGGACTATGGCTACACCTTC
CDR3aa: CASSSPGSDYGYTF

d_gene: NA
j_gene: TRBJ1-6
v_gene: TRBV5-8
abundance: NA
CDR3nt: TGTGCCAGCAGCTTGGGGACAAATTCACCCCTCCACTTT
CDR3aa: CASSLGTNSPLHF

d_gene: TRBD1
j_gene: TRBJ1-2
v_gene: TRBV28
abundance: NA
CDR3nt: TGTGCCAGCAGGCGGCCGGACAGGGCCTATGGCTATACCTTC
CDR3aa: CASRRPDRAYGYTF

d_gene: TRBD1
j_gene: TRBJ1-6
v_gene: TRBV11-2
abundance: many
CDR3nt: TGTGCCAGCAGCCGATTCCTGGCCGGGACAGCTAATTCACCCCTCCACTTT
CDR3aa: CASSRFLAGTANSPLHF

d_gene: TRBD2
j_gene: TRBJ2-7
v_gene: TRBV5-1
abundance: many
CDR3nt: TGCGCCAGCAGCTTGGGACTAGCGGGGGATCAGAGCGACGAGCAGTACTTC
CDR3aa: CASSLGLAGDQSDEQYF

d_gene: NA
j_gene: TRBJ2-2
v_gene: TRBV7-3
abundance: many
CDR3nt: TGTGCCAGCAGATTCGGACAGTCCACCGGGGAGCTGTTTTTT
CDR3aa: CASRFGQSTGELFF

d_gene: NA
j_gene: TRBJ1-1
v_gene: TRBV5-1
abundance: NA
CDR3nt: TGCGCCAGCAGCAATTACCGGGGGGACACTGAAGCTTTCTTT
CDR3aa: CASSNYRGDTEAFF

d_gene: NA
j_gene: TRBJ2-6
v_gene: TRBV6-2/TRBV6-3
abundance: many
CDR3nt: TGTGCCAGTAGGGTTTCTGGGGCCAACGTCCTGACTTTC
CDR3aa: CASRVSGANVLTF

d_gene: NA
j_gene: TRBJ2-1
v_gene: TRBV7-3
abundance: many
CDR3nt: TGTGCCAGCAGCTTAGCGGCGAACTACAATGAGCAGTTCTTC
CDR3aa: CASSLAANYNEQFF

d_gene: TRBD2
j_gene: TRBJ2-3
v_gene: TRBV7-2
abundance: NA
CDR3nt: TGTGCCAGCAGCTTAGCGGTGCGGGGGGGCGGGGATACGCAGTATTTT
CDR3aa: CASSLAVRGGGDTQYF

d_gene: TRBD1
j_gene: TRBJ2-5
v_gene: TRBV3-1
abundance: many
CDR3nt: TGTGCCAGCAGCCAAGGGACAGGGAAAGAGACCCAGTACTTC
CDR3aa: CASSQGTGKETQYF

d_gene: NA
j_gene: TRBJ2-3
v_gene: TRBV7-9
abundance: medium-sized
CDR3nt: TGTGCCAGCAGCCCCTCGAGGTTTCGCACAGATACGCAGTATTTT
CDR3aa: CASSPSRFRTDTQYF

d_gene: NA
j_gene: TRBJ2-1
v_gene: TRBV20-1
abundance: many
CDR3nt: TGCAGTGCTAGAGGTTGGCAGGGTAGCTCCTACAATGAGCAGTTCTTC
CDR3aa: CSARGWQGSSYNEQFF

d_gene: NA
j_gene: TRBJ2-7
v_gene: TRBV27
abundance: few
CDR3nt: TGTGCCAGCAGTTTGGGTAGTCCTCTCGGGCAGTACTTC
CDR3aa: CASSLGSPLGQYF

d_gene: NA
j_gene: TRBJ2-2
v_gene: TRBV7-2
abundance: many
CDR3nt: TGTGCCAGCAGCGCGGGACACCTGAAGGTCGGGGAGCTGTTTTTT
CDR3aa: CASSAGHLKVGELFF

d_gene: TRBD1
j_gene: TRBJ2-3
v_gene: TRBV20-1
abundance: many
CDR3nt: TGCAGTGCTAGGTCGCGGGACAGGGGTCGCACAGATACGCAGTATTTT
CDR3aa: CSARSRDRGRTDTQYF

d_gene: NA
j_gene: TRBJ2-1
v_gene: TRBV20-1
abundance: NA
CDR3nt: TGCAGTGCTAGAAGGTCTGCCGCTAGCTCCTACAATGAGCAGTTCTTC
CDR3aa: CSARRSAASSYNEQFF

d_gene: NA
j_gene: TRBJ1-2
v_gene: TRBV4-2
abundance: NA
CDR3nt: TGTGCCAGCAGCCCTTGGGGAGTCTATGGCTACACCTTC
CDR3aa: CASSPWGVYGYTF

d_gene: NA
j_gene: TRBJ1-6
v_gene: TRBV7-9
abundance: NA
CDR3nt: TGTGCCAGCAGCTTAGTCGAAGGGAATAATTCACCCCTCCACTTT
CDR3aa: CASSLVEGNNSPLHF

d_gene: NA
j_gene: TRBJ1-1
v_gene: TRBV5-1
abundance: few
CDR3nt: TGCGCCAGCAGCTCGGGGGCCACCACTGAAGCTTTCTTT
CDR3aa: CASSSGATTEAFF

d_gene: TRBD2
j_gene: TRBJ2-1
v_gene: TRBV6-5
abundance: few
CDR3nt: TGTGCCAGCAGATACAGGGCGGGGGGGTCGAATGAGCAGTTCTTC
CDR3aa: CASRYRAGGSNEQFF

d_gene: NA
j_gene: TRBJ2-7
v_gene: TRBV12-3/TRBV12-4
abundance: few
CDR3nt: TGTGCCAGCAGTTTAGACAGGCCTCCCTACGAGCAGTACTTC
CDR3aa: CASSLDRPPYEQYF

d_gene: NA
j_gene: TRBJ2-3
v_gene: TRBV6-6
abundance: few
CDR3nt: TGTGCCAGCTTGGTATCGGGGGCCCTCCCACATACGCAGTATTTT
CDR3aa: CASLVSGALPHTQYF

d_gene: NA
j_gene: TRBJ1-1
v_gene: TRBV29-1
abundance: few
CDR3nt: TGCAGCGTTGATTCGGCTGGGAAGGGAGCTTTCTTT
CDR3aa: CSVDSAGKGAFF

d_gene: NA
j_gene: TRBJ2-1
v_gene: TRBV20-1
abundance: many
CDR3nt: TGCAGTGCCACCTTTTTCTCGGGACTTCACAATGAGCAGTTCTTC
CDR3aa: CSATFFSGLHNEQFF

d_gene: NA
j_gene: TRBJ2-1
v_gene: TRBV5-1
abundance: NA
CDR3nt: TGCGCCAGCAGCTTGGGACAGACCGTCAATGAGCAGTTCTTC
CDR3aa: CASSLGQTVNEQFF

d_gene: NA
j_gene: TRBJ2-7
v_gene: TRBV11-3
abundance: NA
CDR3nt: TGTGCCAGCAGCTTAGGTAGCGCACGTACCTACGAGCAGTACTTC
CDR3aa: CASSLGSARTYEQYF

d_gene: NA
j_gene: TRBJ2-1
v_gene: TRBV6-2/TRBV6-3
abundance: many
CDR3nt: TGTGCCAGCAATTTGGCCGTGGGCTCCTACAATGAGCAGTTCTTC
CDR3aa: CASNLAVGSYNEQFF

d_gene: NA
j_gene: TRBJ2-5
v_gene: TRBV11-3
abundance: NA
CDR3nt: TGTGCCAGCAGCCCGGGACGGGCCCCGTTGGAGACCCAGTACTTC
CDR3aa: CASSPGRAPLETQYF